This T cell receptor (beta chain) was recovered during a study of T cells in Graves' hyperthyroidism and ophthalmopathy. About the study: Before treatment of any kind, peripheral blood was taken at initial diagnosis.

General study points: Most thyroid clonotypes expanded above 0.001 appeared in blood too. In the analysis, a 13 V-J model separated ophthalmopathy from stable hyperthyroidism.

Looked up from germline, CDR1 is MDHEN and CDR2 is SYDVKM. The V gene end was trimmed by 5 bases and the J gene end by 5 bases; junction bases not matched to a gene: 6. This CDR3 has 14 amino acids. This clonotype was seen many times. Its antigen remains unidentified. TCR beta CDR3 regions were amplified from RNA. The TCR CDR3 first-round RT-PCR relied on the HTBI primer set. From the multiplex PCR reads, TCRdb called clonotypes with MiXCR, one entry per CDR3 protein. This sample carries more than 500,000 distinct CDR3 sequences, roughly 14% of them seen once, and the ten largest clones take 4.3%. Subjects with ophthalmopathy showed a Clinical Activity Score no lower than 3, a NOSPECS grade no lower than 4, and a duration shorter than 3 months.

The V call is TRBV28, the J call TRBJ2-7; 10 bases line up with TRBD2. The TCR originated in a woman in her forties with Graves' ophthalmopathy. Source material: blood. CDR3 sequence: CASSVSGRVDEQYF. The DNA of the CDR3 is TGTGCCAGCAGTGTGAGCGGGAGGGTTGACGAGCAGTACTTC.